One sample yielded the 22 T cell receptor beta chains listed below, sequenced in a study of sequential checkpoint blockade in melanoma (dated 2019 in TCRdb). The treatment or condition label for this specimen denotes: randomized to nivolumab then ipilimumab (arm A) or the reverse (arm B). Libraries were constructed by the immunoSEQ multiplex PCR assay. This immuneACCESS table, as held by TCRdb, lists in-frame sequences with V and J called but not all clones. Of the missing ones, under half trace to an unresolved V gene in checked studies; the others have no known cause. This sample gives 9,500 to 15,000 clones in total; 65% to 85% of them show up just once. Of the sample, approximately 7.9% falls within the top ten clones. Sequencing was performed on CD8+ T cells sorted from blood (inferred from file names), taken from a patient given nivolumab and ipilimumab in sequence. These TCRs come from a human donor with melanoma.

This chain uses TRBV28 with TRBJ1-1; 7 bases line up with TRBD1. V trimming: 5 bases; J trimming: 1 base; junction bases outside the gene matches: 7. The V gene's germline CDR1 is MDHEN and CDR2 SYDVKM. The CDR3 is 15 residues long. CDR3 DNA: TGTGCCAGCAGTGCCGCGTCAGGGGGGAACACTGAAGCTTTCTTT. Translated: CASSAASGGNTEAFF. Combining the CDR3 with reference TRBV28 and TRBJ1-1 gives the whole variable domain DVKVTQSSRYLVKRTGEKVFLECVQDMDHENMFWYRQDPGLGLRLIYFSYDVKMKEKGDIPEGYSVSREKKERFSLILESASTNQTSMYLCASSAASGGNTEAFFGQGTRLTVV.

The chain carries TRBV11-2 and TRBJ2-3, with a weak D call TRBD2 (5 bases). Looked up from germline, CDR1 is SGHAT and CDR2 is FQNNGV. V was pared by 7 bases and J by 4 bases, with 12 bases between. The CDR3 totals 13 residues. For the CDR3, the DNA is TGTGCCAGCACGGCTAGCTTAGCAGATACGCAGTATTTT. Its translation is CASTASLADTQYF.

The chain couples TRBV28 to TRBJ2-7; 9 nucleotides line up with TRBD2. Germline V gene sequence: CDR1 MDHEN, CDR2 SYDVKM. The CDR3 loop spans 17 amino acids. With 4 bases clipped from V and 0 bases from J, the junction kept 10 bases outside the gene matches. The CDR3 region has the DNA TGTGCCAGCAGTTCCCCCCGGGCACTAGCGGGCTCCTACGAGCAGTACTTC. Amino acid sequence: CASSSPRALAGSYEQYF.

This chain connects TRBV5-1 to TRBJ2-1, with 8 bases lining up with TRBD2. Germline-derived CDR1 and CDR2 are SGHRS and YFSETQ. The V gene end was trimmed by 0 bases and the J gene end by 14 bases; junction bases not matched to a gene: 4. This CDR3 spans 12 amino acids. CDR3 bases: TGCGCCAGCAGCTTGGGAGCGGGGGAAAAGTTCTTC. Protein: CASSLGAGEKFF.

This clone is medium-sized (0.01 to 0.1%) by share. The chain employs TRBV28 and TRBJ2-7, with D tentatively TRBD1 (5 bases). Between the trimmed V and J ends, which lost 7 bases and 2 bases, there was a span of 9 bases. The CDR3 is 12 amino acids. CDR1 is MDHEN and CDR2 is SYDVKM in the germline V gene. CDR3 residues: CASIQDAYEQYF. In nucleotides, the CDR3 is TGTGCCAGCATACAGGACGCCTACGAGCAGTACTTC. The full variable domain, rest sourced from reference TRBV28 and TRBJ2-7, is DVKVTQSSRYLVKRTGEKVFLECVQDMDHENMFWYRQDPGLGLRLIYFSYDVKMKEKGDIPEGYSVSREKKERFSLILESASTNQTSMYLCASIQDAYEQYFGPGTRLTVT.

This chain connects TRBV6-6 to TRBJ1-6; 9 bases line up with TRBD1. This CDR3 region has 15 residues. The V and J ends lost 4 bases and 8 bases, in that order; junction bases with no gene match: 6. Germline V gene lookup returns CDR1 MNHNY and CDR2 SVGAGI (reference sequence). The CDR3 DNA reads as TGTGCCAGCAGTTTAACAGGGGGCTTTGATTCACCCCTCCACTTT. It codes for CASSLTGGFDSPLHF.

The chain has TRBV7-9 and TRBJ1-1; perhaps TRBD1 as D (6 bases). Germline CDR1 reads SEHNR; CDR2 reads FQNEAQ (reference sequence). Trimming stripped 5 bases from V and 5 bases from J, with 12 bases between. This CDR3 comprises 13 residues. This CDR3 reads CASSTQGATEAFF. In nucleotides, the CDR3 is TGTGCCAGCAGCACACAGGGAGCGACTGAAGCTTTCTTT. Complete variable domain (other parts from reference TRBV7-9 and TRBJ1-1): DTGVSQNPRHKITKRGQNVTFRCDPISEHNRLYWYRQTLGQGPEFLTYFQNEAQLEKSRLLSDRFSAERPKGSFSTLEIQRTEQGDSAMYLCASSTQGATEAFFGQGTRLTVV.

The V call is TRBV30, the J call TRBJ1-6; D is uncertain. The germline V and J ends were trimmed by 3 bases and 3 bases, with 6 bases remaining between them. Germline V CDR1 and CDR2: GTSNPN, SVGIG (reference sequence). The CDR3 is 13 residues long. CDR3 nucleotides: TGTGCCTGGAGCCCTGTCTATAATTCACCCCTCCACTTT. It is translated as CAWSPVYNSPLHF.

This chain connects TRBV6-5 to TRBJ1-1, with D uncertain. The CDR3 runs 13 residues. CDR1 and CDR2 (germline): MNHEY, SVGAGI. V was shortened by 6 bases and J by 5 bases, with 13 bases between the two germline ends. CDR3 region: CASRRGGGTEAFF. CDR3 DNA sequence: TGTGCCAGCAGGCGGGGAGGCGGAACTGAAGCTTTCTTT.

This chain links TRBV7-3 with TRBJ2-7; TRBD1 aligns across 7 bases. In germline, CDR1 is SGHTA, CDR2 FQGTGA. The V segment lost 5 bases and the J segment 6 bases; nucleotides outside the gene matches: 13. This CDR3 spans 15 amino acids. As DNA, the CDR3 is TGTGCCAGCAGCCCTCGACAGGGACCGTCAGTCGAGCAGTACTTC. Its translation: CASSPRQGPSVEQYF. Full variable domain (remainder filled in from reference TRBV7-3 and TRBJ2-7): GAGVSQTPSNKVTEKGKYVELRCDPISGHTALYWYRQSLGQGPEFLIYFQGTGAADDSGLPNDRFFAVRPEGSVSTLKIQRTERGDSAVYLCASSPRQGPSVEQYFGPGTRLTVT.

The chain has TRBV19 and TRBJ1-6; D perhaps matches TRBD1 (6 bases). Germline CDR1 LNHDA, CDR2 SQIVND (reference sequence). The CDR3 is 14 residues long. Trimming left V 4 bases short and J 7 bases short, with 11 bases between. As DNA, the CDR3 is TGTGCCAGTAGTAGGGGACAAGGGAATTCACCCCTCCACTTT. Translation gives CASSRGQGNSPLHF.

V gene TRBV27 combines with J gene TRBJ1-5; weak D call: TRBD1 (6 bases). Looked up from germline, CDR1 is MNHEY and CDR2 is SMNVEV (reference sequence). The CDR3 is made up of 17 amino acids. The ends were cut back, 0 bases at V and 5 bases at J, with 17 bases in the middle. In nucleotides, the CDR3 is TGTGCCAGCAGTTTATCCCCCCCAACAGGGAGCTATCAGCCCCAGCATTTT. It yields the protein CASSLSPPTGSYQPQHF.

J is TRBJ2-1 and V is TRBV6-5; tentative D call: TRBD2 (7 bases). V shed 6 bases and J shed 6 bases, with 18 bases lying between them. The CDR3 length is 15 residues. Germline V gene lookup returns CDR1 MNHEY and CDR2 SVGAGI. The CDR3 is CASRLAGGPINEQFF. The CDR3 bases are TGTGCCAGCAGGCTGGCCGGGGGGCCGATCAATGAGCAGTTCTTC.

The chain uses TRBV5-1 and TRBJ2-5; 11 bases match TRBD1. TRBJ2-7 explains the end of the DNA better; the J call may be wrong. The CDR3 is 15 amino acids. In germline, CDR1 is SGHRS, CDR2 YFSETQ. The CDR3 reads CASSLGTGGLYEQYF. The CDR3 region has the DNA TGCGCCAGCAGCTTGGGGACAGGGGGCTTATACGAGCAGTACTTC.

There are a few counts of this clone. The chain links TRBV9 to TRBJ2-1, with 7 positions matching TRBD2. J gave up 2 bases and V 0 bases, and 5 bases lay outside the gene matches. This CDR3 is built from 16 residues. CDR1 is SGDLS and CDR2 is YYNGEE in the germline V gene. The CDR3 is CASSVERGSPYNEQFF. The CDR3 nucleotides read TGTGCCAGCAGCGTAGAACGCGGGAGTCCCTACAATGAGCAGTTCTTC. The whole variable domain, remainder taken from reference TRBV9 and TRBJ2-1, is DSGVTQTPKHLITATGQRVTLRCSPRSGDLSVYWYQQSLDQGLQFLIQYYNGEERAKGNILERFSAQQFPDLHSELNLSSLELGDSALYFCASSVERGSPYNEQFFGPGTRLTVL.

The V call is TRBV11-2, the J call TRBJ1-2, with D hard to call. The CDR3 sequence is 15 residues long. Germline V CDR1 and CDR2: SGHAT, FQNNGV. V was cut by 0 bases and J by 4 bases, with 12 bases left in between. DNA for the CDR3: TGTGCCAGCAGCTTAGAGTCTTGGCAGTTCTATGGCTACACCTTC. Protein product: CASSLESWQFYGYTF.

This clone was found once. This chain's CDR3 is CASSQQLVGVLGATEAFF. In DNA, the CDR3 is TGCGCCAGCAGCCAACAATTAGTTGGGGTCCTGGGGGCCACTGAAGCTTTCTTT. The V and J genes are TRBV4-1 and TRBJ1-1; D possibly corresponds to TRBD1 (6 bases). CDR3 size: 18 residues. CDR1 MGHRA and CDR2 YSYEKL come from the germline V gene. The V end was cut by 2 bases, the J end by 4 bases, with 23 bases between.

The gene calls are TRBV29-1 and TRBJ1-2, with a weak D call TRBD1 (5 bases). CDR1 SQVTM and CDR2 ANQGSEA come from the germline V gene. The CDR3 length is 13 residues. With 1 base removed from V and 8 bases from J, the gap between germline ends came to 14 bases. The CDR3 loop reads CSVEGRGWGGYTF. The CDR3 DNA sequence: TGCAGCGTTGAAGGGAGGGGATGGGGCGGCTACACCTTC.

This chain links TRBV7-3 with TRBJ1-1; 9 bases are a match to TRBD1. There are 15 residues in the CDR3. The trim removed 5 bases at V and 0 bases at J, leaving 4 bases unmatched. Germline loops: CDR1 SGHTA, CDR2 FQGTGA. CDR3 DNA sequence: TGTGCCAGCAGCCCGGACAGGGGTTTGAACACTGAAGCTTTCTTT. Amino acid sequence: CASSPDRGLNTEAFF.

V gene TRBV6-6 combines with J gene TRBJ1-5; D uncertain. This CDR3 has 15 amino acids. The germline V and J ends were trimmed by 5 bases and 4 bases, with 15 bases remaining between them. CDR1 is MNHNY, CDR2 SVGAGI, per germline (reference sequence). The CDR3 region has the DNA TGTGCCAGCAGTCCGAGGGAGGCTCTGAATCAGCCCCAGCATTTT. It translates to CASSPREALNQPQHF.

The chain couples TRBV6-1 to TRBJ1-5; the D gene is possibly TRBD1 (5 bases). V was shortened by 8 bases and J by 2 bases, with 16 bases between the two germline ends. The CDR3 sequence is 15 residues long. Looked up from germline, CDR1 is MNHNS and CDR2 is SASEGT. This chain's CDR3 is CASAPGRGGNQPQHF. The CDR3 coding sequence is TGTGCCAGCGCTCCAGGGAGGGGTGGCAATCAGCCCCAGCATTTT.

This clone was picked up one time. The rearrangement uses TRBV10-3 and TRBJ2-5, with D maybe TRBD2 (6 bases). Germline V CDR1 and CDR2: ENHRY, SYGVKD. The CDR3 contains 16 residues. V dropped 0 bases and J dropped 5 bases, with 16 bases sitting between them. CDR3 in DNA: TGTGCCATCAGTGAGTCCCTCGTGAATGCGGGGGAGACCCAGTACTTC. Protein: CAISESLVNAGETQYF.